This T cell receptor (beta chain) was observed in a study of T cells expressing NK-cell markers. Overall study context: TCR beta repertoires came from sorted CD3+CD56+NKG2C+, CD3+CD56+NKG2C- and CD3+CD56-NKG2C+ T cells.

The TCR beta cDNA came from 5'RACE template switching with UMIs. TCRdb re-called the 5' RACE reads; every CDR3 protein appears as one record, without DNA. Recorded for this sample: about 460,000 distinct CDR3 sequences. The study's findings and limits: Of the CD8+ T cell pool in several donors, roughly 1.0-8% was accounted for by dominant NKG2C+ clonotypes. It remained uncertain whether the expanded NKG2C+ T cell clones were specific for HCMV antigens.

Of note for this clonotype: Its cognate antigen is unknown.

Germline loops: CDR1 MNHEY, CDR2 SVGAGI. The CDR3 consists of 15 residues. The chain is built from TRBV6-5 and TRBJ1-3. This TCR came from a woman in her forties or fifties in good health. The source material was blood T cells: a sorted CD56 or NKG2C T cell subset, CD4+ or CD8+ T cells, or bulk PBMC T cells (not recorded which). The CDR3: CASSYLTGLGNTIYF.